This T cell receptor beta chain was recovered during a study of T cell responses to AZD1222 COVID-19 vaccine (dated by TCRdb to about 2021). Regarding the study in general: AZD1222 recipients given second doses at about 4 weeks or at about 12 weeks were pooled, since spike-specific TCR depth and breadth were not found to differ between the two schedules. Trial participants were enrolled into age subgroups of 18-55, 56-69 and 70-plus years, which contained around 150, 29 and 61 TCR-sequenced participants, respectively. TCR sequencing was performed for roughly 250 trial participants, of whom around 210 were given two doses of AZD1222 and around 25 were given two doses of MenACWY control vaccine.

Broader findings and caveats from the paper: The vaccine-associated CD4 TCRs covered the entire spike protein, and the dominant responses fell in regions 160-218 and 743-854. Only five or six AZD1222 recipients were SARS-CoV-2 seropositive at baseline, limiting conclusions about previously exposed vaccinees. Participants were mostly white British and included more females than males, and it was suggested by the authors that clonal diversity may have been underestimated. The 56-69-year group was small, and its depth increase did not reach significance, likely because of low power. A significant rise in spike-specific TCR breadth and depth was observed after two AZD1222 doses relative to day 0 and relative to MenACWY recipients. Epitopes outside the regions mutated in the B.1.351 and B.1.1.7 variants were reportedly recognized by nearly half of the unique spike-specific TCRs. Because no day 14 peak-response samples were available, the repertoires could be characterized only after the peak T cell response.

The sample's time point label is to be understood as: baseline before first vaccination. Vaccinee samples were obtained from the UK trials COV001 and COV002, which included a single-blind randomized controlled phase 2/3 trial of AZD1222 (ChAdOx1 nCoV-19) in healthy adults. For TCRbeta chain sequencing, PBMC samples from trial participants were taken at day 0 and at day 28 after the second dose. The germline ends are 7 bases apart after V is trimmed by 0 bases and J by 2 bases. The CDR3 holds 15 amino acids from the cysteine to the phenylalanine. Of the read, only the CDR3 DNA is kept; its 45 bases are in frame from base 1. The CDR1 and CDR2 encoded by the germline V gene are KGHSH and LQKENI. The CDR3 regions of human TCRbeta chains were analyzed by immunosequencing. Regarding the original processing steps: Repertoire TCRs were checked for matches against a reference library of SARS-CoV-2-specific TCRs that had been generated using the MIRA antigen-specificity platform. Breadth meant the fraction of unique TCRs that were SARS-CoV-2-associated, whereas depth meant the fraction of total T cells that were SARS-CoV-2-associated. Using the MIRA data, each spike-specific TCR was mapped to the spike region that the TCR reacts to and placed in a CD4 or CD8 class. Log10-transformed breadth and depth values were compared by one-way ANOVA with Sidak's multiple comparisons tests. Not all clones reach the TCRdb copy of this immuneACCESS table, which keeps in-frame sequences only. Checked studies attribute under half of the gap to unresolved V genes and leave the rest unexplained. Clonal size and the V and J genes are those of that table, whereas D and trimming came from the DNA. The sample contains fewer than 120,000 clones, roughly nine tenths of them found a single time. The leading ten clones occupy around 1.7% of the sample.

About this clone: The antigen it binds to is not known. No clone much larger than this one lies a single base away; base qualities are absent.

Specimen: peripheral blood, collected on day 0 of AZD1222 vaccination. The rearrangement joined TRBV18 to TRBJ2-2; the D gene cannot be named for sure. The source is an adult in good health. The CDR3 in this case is CASSPPNRNTGELFF. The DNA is TGTGCCAGCTCACCACCGAACAGAAACACCGGGGAGCTGTTTTTT.